The T cell receptor beta chain described here comes from a study of blood T cells in healthy people across ages. The germline CDR1 and CDR2 sequences are MNHNS and SASEGT. This CDR3 is built from 14 residues. V gave up 4 bases and J gave up 13 bases; unmatched junction bases: 13. Then a second PCR, running about 6 to 12 cycles, was carried out with a sample-barcoded 5' primer and a J-beta primer mix. TCRdb re-called the 5' RACE reads with MiXCR, one entry per CDR3 protein. The sample holds about 1.4 million distinct CDR3 sequences, 59% seen once. V and J are TRBV6-1 and TRBJ2-4; 7 nucleotides match TRBD2. The source material was blood. The sequence came from a man between 18 and 35 years old in good health. The CDR3 region is CASSGPGGTSGQYF. As DNA, the CDR3 is TGTGCCAGCAGTGGTCCGGGAGGAACCTCTGGGCAGTACTTC.